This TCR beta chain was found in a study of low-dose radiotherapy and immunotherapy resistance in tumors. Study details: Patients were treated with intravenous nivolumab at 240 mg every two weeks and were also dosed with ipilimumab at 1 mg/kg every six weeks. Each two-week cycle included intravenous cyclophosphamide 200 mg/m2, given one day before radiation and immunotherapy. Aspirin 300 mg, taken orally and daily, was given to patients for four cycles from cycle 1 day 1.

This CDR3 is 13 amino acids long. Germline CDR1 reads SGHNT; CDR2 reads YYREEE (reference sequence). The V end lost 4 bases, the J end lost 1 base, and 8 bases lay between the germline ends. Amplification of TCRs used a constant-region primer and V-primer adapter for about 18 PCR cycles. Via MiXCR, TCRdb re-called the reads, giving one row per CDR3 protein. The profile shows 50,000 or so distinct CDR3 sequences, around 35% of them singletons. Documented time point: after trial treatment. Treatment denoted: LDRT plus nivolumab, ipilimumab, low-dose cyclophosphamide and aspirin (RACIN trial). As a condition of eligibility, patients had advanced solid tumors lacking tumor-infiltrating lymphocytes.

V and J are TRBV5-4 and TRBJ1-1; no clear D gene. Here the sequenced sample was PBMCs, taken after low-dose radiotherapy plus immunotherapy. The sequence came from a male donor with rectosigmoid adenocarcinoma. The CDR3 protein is CASSRNPNTEAFF. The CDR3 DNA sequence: TGTGCCAGCAGCCGTAACCCGAACACTGAAGCTTTCTTT.